This T cell receptor (beta chain) was captured in a study of early T cells in non-severe SARS-CoV-2 infection. The germline V gene has CDR1 MDHEN and CDR2 SYDVKM. V was pared by 3 bases and J by 0 bases, with 9 bases between. The CDR3 length is 15 residues. Notes on the study in general: VDJdb-based annotation leaned toward anti-spike CD8 responses and missed private and CD4 specificities.

This clonotype showed up many times. Its cognate antigen is unknown. Each CDR3 protein gets one entry after TCRdb re-called the 5' RACE reads with MiXCR. The data hold tens of thousands of distinct CDR3 sequences, with around 13% observed a single time. This specimen was whole blood, taken at baseline. This clonotype was obtained from an adult who was a healthcare worker with PCR-confirmed SARS-CoV-2 infection or an uninfected control (not recorded which). This chain uses TRBV28 with TRBJ1-5, with D possibly matching TRBD1 (5 bases). Here the CDR3 DNA reads TGTGCCAGCAGTTTCGGGGGGAATAGCAATCAGCCCCAGCATTTT. The encoded protein is CASSFGGNSNQPQHF.